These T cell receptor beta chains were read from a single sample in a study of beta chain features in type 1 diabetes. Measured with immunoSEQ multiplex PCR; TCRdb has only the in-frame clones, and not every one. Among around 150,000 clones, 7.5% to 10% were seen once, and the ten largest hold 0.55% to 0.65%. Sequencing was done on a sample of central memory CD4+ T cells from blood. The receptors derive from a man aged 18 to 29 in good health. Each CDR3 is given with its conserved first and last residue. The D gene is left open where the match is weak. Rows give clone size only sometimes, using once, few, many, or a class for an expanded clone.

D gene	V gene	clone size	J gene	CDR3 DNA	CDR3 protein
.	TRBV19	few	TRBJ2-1	TGTGCCAGTAGTATAGATCGGGCGGGGACCTACAATGAGCAGTTCTTC	CASSIDRAGTYNEQFF
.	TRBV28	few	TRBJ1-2	TGTGCCAGCACAGTTACTAACTATGGCTACACCTTC	CASTVTNYGYTF
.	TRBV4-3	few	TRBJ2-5	TGCGCCAGCAGCCAACAAACAGGGACCCAAGAGACCCAGTACTTC	CASSQQTGTQETQYF
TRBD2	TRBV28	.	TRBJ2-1	TGTGCCAGCAGTTTAACACTAGCGGGCTATAATGAGCAGTTCTTC	CASSLTLAGYNEQFF
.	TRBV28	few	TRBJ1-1	TGTGCCAGCACCCCACCCCTGGGGCGGCCGAACACTGAAGCTTTCTTT	CASTPPLGRPNTEAFF
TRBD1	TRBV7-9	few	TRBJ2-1	TGTGCCAGCAGCTTTCTGTCCGGGACAGGGGGGTCAAATGAGCAGTTCTTC	CASSFLSGTGGSNEQFF
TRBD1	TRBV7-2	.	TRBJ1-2	TGTGCCAGCAGCTCGGGACAGTTCGACTATGGCTACACCTTC	CASSSGQFDYGYTF
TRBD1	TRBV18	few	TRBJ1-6	TGTGCCAGCTCACCTTCCAGGGGGCCTGATTCACCCCTCCACTTT	CASSPSRGPDSPLHF
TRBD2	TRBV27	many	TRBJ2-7	TGTGCCAGCAGTTCCCGCGGGGGGCCCTACGAGCAGTACTTC	CASSSRGGPYEQYF
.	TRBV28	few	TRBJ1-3	TGTGCCAGCTGCGGGAGGGGCGAATCTGGAAACACCATATATTTT	CASCGRGESGNTIYF
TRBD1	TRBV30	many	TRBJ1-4	TGTGCCTGGAGTTTTGGGACAGGGGCCGAAAAACTGTTTTTT	CAWSFGTGAEKLFF
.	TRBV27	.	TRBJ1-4	TGTGCCAGCAGTCTTAGACTAGATGAAAAACTGTTTTTT	CASSLRLDEKLFF
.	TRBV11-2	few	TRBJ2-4	TGTGCCAGCAGCTTAGGGCAGGAAAACATTCAGTACTTC	CASSLGQENIQYF
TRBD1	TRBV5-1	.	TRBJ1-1	TGCGCCAGCAGCGGGGGACAGGGGGCTGTCGCTTTCTTT	CASSGGQGAVAFF
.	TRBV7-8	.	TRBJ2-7	TGTGCCAGCAGCTTAGGGGGCCTAATTTTGACTGAAACCTACGAGCAGTACTTC	CASSLGGLILTETYEQYF
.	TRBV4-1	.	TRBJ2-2	TGCGCCAGCAGCCAAGATCTTTCTGGGTCGGGGGACGCCTTCACCGGGGAGCTGTTTTTT	CASSQDLSGSGDAFTGELFF
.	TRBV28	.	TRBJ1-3	TGTGCCAGCAGTCTAAGCTCTGGAAACACCATATATTTT	CASSLSSGNTIYF
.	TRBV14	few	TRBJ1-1	TGTGCCAGCAGCCAAGATCTGGGGGGAAACACTGAAGCTTTCTTT	CASSQDLGGNTEAFF
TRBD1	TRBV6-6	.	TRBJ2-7	TGTGCCAGCAGCTCTTTACCCGGACAGGCCCCCTACGAGCAGTACTTC	CASSSLPGQAPYEQYF
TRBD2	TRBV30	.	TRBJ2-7	TGTGCCTCAAACCAGGCTAGCGGGAATACCTACGAGCAGTACTTC	CASNQASGNTYEQYF
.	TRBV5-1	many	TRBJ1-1	TGCGCCAGCAGCTCACAGGGGAACACTGAAGCTTTCTTT	CASSSQGNTEAFF
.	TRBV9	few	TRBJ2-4	TGTGCCAGCAGCGTACAGACTCACAGGGGACTAGCCAAAAACATTCAGTACTTC	CASSVQTHRGLAKNIQYF
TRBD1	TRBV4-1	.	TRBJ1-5	TGCGCCAGCAGCCAAGCCGGACAGGGGAGTCAGCCCCAGCATTTT	CASSQAGQGSQPQHF
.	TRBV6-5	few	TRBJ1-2	TGTGCCAGCAAGATCGGGGTAGAAGATGGCTACACCTTC	CASKIGVEDGYTF
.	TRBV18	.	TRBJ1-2	TGTGCCAGCTCAGAAGAGGTCGCAGCGAATACCTATGGCTACACCTTC	CASSEEVAANTYGYTF
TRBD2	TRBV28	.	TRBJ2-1	TGTGCCAGCAGTTTACTAGCGGAAATATACAATGAGCAGTTCTTC	CASSLLAEIYNEQFF
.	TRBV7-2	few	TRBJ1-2	TGTGCCAGCAGCTCTCCCTATGGCTACACCTTC	CASSSPYGYTF
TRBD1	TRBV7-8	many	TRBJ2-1	TGTGCCAGCAGCGCGACCGGGACAGGGTTGGAGCAGTTCTTC	CASSATGTGLEQFF
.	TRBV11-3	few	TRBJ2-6	TGTGCCAGCAGCCCTCGGTTTGGGGCCAACGTCCTGACTTTC	CASSPRFGANVLTF
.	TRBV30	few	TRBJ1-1	TGTGCCTGGAGTGCCAGGAAATCTGAAGCTTTCTTT	CAWSARKSEAFF
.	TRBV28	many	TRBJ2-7	TGTGCCAGCAGCAGGGGAGGGCTCTACGAGCAGTACTTC	CASSRGGLYEQYF
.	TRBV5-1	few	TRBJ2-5	TGCGCCAGCAGCTTTACAGGGTCGGTGGAAGAGACCCAGTACTTC	CASSFTGSVEETQYF
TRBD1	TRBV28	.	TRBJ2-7	TGTGCCAGCAGTGCGACAGGGAGCGGTACCTACGAGCAGTACTTC	CASSATGSGTYEQYF
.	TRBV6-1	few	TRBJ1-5	TGTGCCAGCAGTGGGGTGGTCAGGGAGCCCCAGCATTTT	CASSGVVREPQHF
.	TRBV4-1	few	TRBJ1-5	TGCGCCAGCAGCCAAGATGGGGGGATTGGCAATCAGCCCCAGCATTTT	CASSQDGGIGNQPQHF
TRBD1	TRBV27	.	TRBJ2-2	TGTGCCAGCAGTTTTGACAGGGAGACCGGGGAGCTGTTTTTT	CASSFDRETGELFF
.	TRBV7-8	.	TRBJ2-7	TGTGCCAGCACCCTAGGGGGAGAGAGCTCCTACGAGCAGTACTTC	CASTLGGESSYEQYF
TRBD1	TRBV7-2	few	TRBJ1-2	TGTGCCAGCAGCTTAGGGGCTGACAGGGGGCTTGGCTACACCTTC	CASSLGADRGLGYTF
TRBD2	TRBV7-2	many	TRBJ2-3	TGTGCCAGCAGCTCGGTAGCGGGGGGCACAGATACGCAGTATTTT	CASSSVAGGTDTQYF
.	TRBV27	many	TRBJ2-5	TGTGCCAGCAGTCCCCGCCTAGAAGAGACCCAGTACTTC	CASSPRLEETQYF
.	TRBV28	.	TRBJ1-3	TGTGCCAGCAGCGGTAGCTCTGGAAACACCATATATTTT	CASSGSSGNTIYF
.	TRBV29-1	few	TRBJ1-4	TGCAGCGTTGATAGTGGTAACGATGAAAAACTGTTTTTT	CSVDSGNDEKLFF
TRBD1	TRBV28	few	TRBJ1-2	TGTGCCAGCAGTAACACAGGGGTGCGTGGCTACACCTTC	CASSNTGVRGYTF
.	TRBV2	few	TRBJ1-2	TGTGCCAGCAGTAGGAGGGACTCGGGGCATGGCTACACCTTC	CASSRRDSGHGYTF